A selection of T cell receptor beta chains follows, all from one sample in a study of immune cell composition in non-small cell lung cancer. The protocol was immunoSEQ multiplex PCR, while the TCRdb copy is restricted to in-frame clones and leaves out a portion. The sample has more than 11,000 clones; over 70% are singletons. Sample: lung tumor tissue. Receptors originate from a human donor with non-small cell lung cancer. Each CDR3 is given with its conserved first and last residue. Each record gives: J gene, clone size, V gene, D gene, CDR3 DNA, CDR3 protein. The D gene is left open where the match is weak. Not every row has a clone size; where given, it reads once, few, many or a size class.

TRBJ2-1	.	TRBV18	.	TGTGCCAGCTCACCTAGCGGATACTCCTACAATGAGCAGTTCTTC	CASSPSGYSYNEQFF
TRBJ2-1	once	TRBV9	TRBD2	TGTGCCAGCAGCGCCCCGGGACTAGTGTTTAGTGAGCAGTTCTTC	CASSAPGLVFSEQFF
TRBJ2-7	medium-sized	TRBV28	TRBD2	TGTGCCAGCACCACTCGCGGGAGTGGCTCAATTGTGCAGTACTTC	CASTTRGSGSIVQYF
TRBJ2-7	few	TRBV2	TRBD2	TGTGCCAGGCGGACTAGCGGGAAGGGTGTCGACGAGCAGTACTTC	CARRTSGKGVDEQYF
TRBJ2-3	once	TRBV10-1	TRBD2	TGCGCCAGCAGTGAGTCAGGTAGCGGGCCAGATACGCAGTATTTT	CASSESGSGPDTQYF
TRBJ2-4	.	TRBV27	.	TGTGCCAGCAGTTTCGGCCAAAGGGAAAACATTCAGTACTTC	CASSFGQRENIQYF
TRBJ2-3	.	TRBV18	.	TGTGCCAGCTCACCCACCGGTTCGGAAGTCACAGATACGCAGTATTTT	CASSPTGSEVTDTQYF
TRBJ1-1	.	TRBV2	.	TGTGCCAGCAGCCTCGACGGCAGGGGACCTCAAGCTTTCTTT	CASSLDGRGPQAFF
TRBJ1-3	medium-sized	TRBV2	.	TGTGCCAGCAGTGTGGGGGGGCTTGGAAACACCATATATTTT	CASSVGGLGNTIYF
TRBJ2-7	.	TRBV28	.	TGTGCCAGCAGTTTATGGGGGTCCGGAGGAAGCTCCTACGAGCAGTACTTC	CASSLWGSGGSSYEQYF
TRBJ2-5	.	TRBV6-1	TRBD1	TGTGCCAGCAGGCCCCGGGACAGGGGAGAGACCCAGTACTTC	CASRPRDRGETQYF
TRBJ2-1	.	TRBV7-9	TRBD2	TGTGCCAGCAGCTCATGGACTAGCGGAGAGCAGTTCTTC	CASSSWTSGEQFF
TRBJ2-1	.	TRBV27	.	TGTGCCAGCAGTTTCCTCGGGAATGAGCAGTTCTTC	CASSFLGNEQFF
TRBJ1-5	.	TRBV6-5	.	TGTGCCAGCAGTTTCTCAAGGGGCAATCAGCCCCAGCATTTT	CASSFSRGNQPQHF
TRBJ2-1	.	TRBV7-3	.	TGTGCCAGCAGTAGTCCGACTGGCTCCTACAATGAGCAGTTCTTC	CASSSPTGSYNEQFF
TRBJ2-7	.	TRBV5-4	TRBD2	TGTGCCAGCAGCTTGCGACTAGCGGGAGCCCCCGGCGAGCAGTACTTC	CASSLRLAGAPGEQYF
TRBJ1-4	medium-sized	TRBV5-6	.	TGTGCCAGCAGCTTCGTACGGGATGAAAAACTGTTTTTT	CASSFVRDEKLFF
TRBJ2-7	.	TRBV9	TRBD2	TGTGCCAGCAGCCTTTCTAGCGGGAGGGCCACCTACGAGCAGTACTTC	CASSLSSGRATYEQYF
TRBJ2-7	.	TRBV11-2	.	TGTGCCAGCAGCCTAAACCGGGGGATAAACGACCAGTACTTC	CASSLNRGINDQYF
TRBJ2-1	.	TRBV14	TRBD1	TGTGCCAGCAGCCAAGATTACAGGGGCGATGAGCAGTTCTTC	CASSQDYRGDEQFF
TRBJ2-3	.	TRBV19	.	TGTGCCACCGCGACTAGTGGTGGCACAGATACGCAGTATTTT	CATATSGGTDTQYF
TRBJ2-1	.	TRBV7-2	.	TGTGCCAGCAGCTTAGGCCCCAACAATGAGCAGTTCTTC	CASSLGPNNEQFF
TRBJ2-4	.	TRBV6-5	.	TGTGCCAGCAGTTCATCCTTGACGCACATTCAGTACTTC	CASSSSLTHIQYF
TRBJ1-2	.	TRBV5-4	.	TGTGCCAGCAGCTTGGTTATGACAGGCCCTTATGGCTACACCTTC	CASSLVMTGPYGYTF
TRBJ1-1	.	TRBV9	.	TGTGCCAGCAGCCTACAGAATTTGGAAGCTTTCTTT	CASSLQNLEAFF
TRBJ2-7	.	TRBV5-1	.	TGCGCCAGCAGCTTGGCCGGGGGAGCGAGCTCCTACGAGCAGTACTTC	CASSLAGGASSYEQYF
TRBJ2-7	.	TRBV9	.	TGTGCCAGCACCCCATGGGGGACCCATGAAGGCCACGAGCAGTACTTC	CASTPWGTHEGHEQYF
TRBJ2-4	.	TRBV7-2	.	TGTGCCAGCAGCTTTGGTCTAGGAGGGTACATTCAGTACTTC	CASSFGLGGYIQYF
TRBJ2-3	.	TRBV29-1	.	TGCAGCGTTGACGACGGGGGCACAGATACGCAGTATTTT	CSVDDGGTDTQYF
TRBJ1-5	.	TRBV28	.	TGTGCCAGCAGCCCCGGGGGACGGTATTCGAATCAGCCCCAGCATTTT	CASSPGGRYSNQPQHF
TRBJ2-7	.	TRBV11-3	TRBD2	TGTGCCAGCAGCGACCGACTAGCGGGAGGTTACGAGCAGTACTTC	CASSDRLAGGYEQYF
TRBJ2-4	few	TRBV11-3	TRBD2	TGTGCCAGCAGCTTAGAAATGGGGAGGGAAAACATTCAGTACTTC	CASSLEMGRENIQYF
TRBJ2-1	.	TRBV9	.	TGTGCCAGCAGCGTAAAGGTTAGCTCCTACAATGAGCAGTTCTTC	CASSVKVSSYNEQFF
TRBJ1-5	.	TRBV19	.	TGTGCCAGTAGTTTATGGGCCACCCAGGGGTTTAATCAGCCCCAGCATTTT	CASSLWATQGFNQPQHF
TRBJ2-5	.	TRBV7-3	.	TGTGCCAGCAGCTTAACGGGTCGGGGACAAGAGACCCAGTACTTC	CASSLTGRGQETQYF
TRBJ2-3	.	TRBV19	TRBD1	TGTGCCAGTAGTATGGGAGACAGGGGGCCAGATACGCAGTATTTT	CASSMGDRGPDTQYF
TRBJ1-2	.	TRBV7-8	.	TGTGCCAGCAGCTTAGCGGGGATAACCAACTATGGCTACACCTTC	CASSLAGITNYGYTF
TRBJ2-3	few	TRBV18	.	TGTGCCAGCTCACCACGGCAGCAAGGTGTCACAGATACGCAGTATTTT	CASSPRQQGVTDTQYF
TRBJ2-1	.	TRBV29-1	.	TGCAGCGTTGAAGCTTGGCGAGGTCCGGATGAGCAGTTCTTC	CSVEAWRGPDEQFF
TRBJ2-6	few	TRBV27	TRBD1	TGTGCCAGCAGTTTCCGGGACAGGGTAAGCGGGGCCAACGTCCTGACTTTC	CASSFRDRVSGANVLTF
TRBJ1-4	.	TRBV19	TRBD1	TGTGCCAGTAGTATGGGGACAGTCTCAACTAATGAAAAACTGTTTTTT	CASSMGTVSTNEKLFF